This is a list of T cell receptor beta chains from one sample in a study of blood T cell repertoires in COVID-19. Here immunoSEQ multiplex PCR was the method, and the copy in TCRdb shows in-frame clones only, minus some. Of more than 60,000 clones in the sample, around 67% were seen once. Material: peripheral blood. These TCRs come from a human donor with acute or convalescent COVID-19. The donor label of this sample is uncertain. Each CDR3 is given with its conserved first and last residue. The order of the fields is V gene, J gene, clone size, CDR3 protein. A row's size may be missing; if present it is once, few, many or a size class.

V gene: TRBV27; J gene: TRBJ1-1; clone size: NA; CDR3 protein: CASSFTQGSLSWEAFF
V gene: TRBV6-5; J gene: TRBJ1-3; clone size: NA; CDR3 protein: CASSSWAQGGNTIYF
V gene: TRBV30; J gene: TRBJ1-6; clone size: NA; CDR3 protein: CAWCAGLSNSPLHF
V gene: TRBV28; J gene: TRBJ2-5; clone size: NA; CDR3 protein: CASSTRDRGWETQYF
V gene: TRBV7-2; J gene: TRBJ1-2; clone size: few; CDR3 protein: CASSPQEHYGYTF
V gene: TRBV5-4; J gene: TRBJ2-3; clone size: NA; CDR3 protein: CASTPGGLADTDTQYF
V gene: TRBV24-1; J gene: TRBJ1-1; clone size: NA; CDR3 protein: CATSDSVRAEAFF
V gene: TRBV5-1; J gene: TRBJ1-3; clone size: NA; CDR3 protein: CASSSQGLSGNTIYF
V gene: TRBV6-5; J gene: TRBJ1-5; clone size: NA; CDR3 protein: CASNGGQRQPQHF
V gene: TRBV11-1; J gene: TRBJ2-5; clone size: NA; CDR3 protein: CASSQQGPETQYF
V gene: TRBV12-3/TRBV12-4; J gene: TRBJ2-3; clone size: NA; CDR3 protein: CASRGLADTQYF
V gene: TRBV4-2; J gene: TRBJ1-1; clone size: NA; CDR3 protein: CASSLRTGSNTEAFF
V gene: TRBV5-1; J gene: TRBJ2-5; clone size: NA; CDR3 protein: CASSLGTSPGETQYF
V gene: TRBV6-5; J gene: TRBJ1-1; clone size: NA; CDR3 protein: CASSHRGPDTEAFF
V gene: TRBV7-2; J gene: TRBJ1-1; clone size: NA; CDR3 protein: CASSLPSTTEAFF
V gene: TRBV11-1; J gene: TRBJ2-1; clone size: NA; CDR3 protein: CASSLQGAYNEQFF
V gene: TRBV5-8; J gene: TRBJ1-5; clone size: NA; CDR3 protein: CASSLGLQNQPQHF
V gene: TRBV6-5; J gene: TRBJ1-1; clone size: NA; CDR3 protein: CATRRGKRTEAFF
V gene: TRBV28; J gene: TRBJ2-1; clone size: few; CDR3 protein: CASRHPGQGKGYEQFF
V gene: TRBV2; J gene: TRBJ1-1; clone size: NA; CDR3 protein: CASSRERIEDTEAFF
V gene: TRBV30; J gene: TRBJ2-2; clone size: few; CDR3 protein: CAWNRDDTGELFF
V gene: TRBV6-2/TRBV6-3; J gene: TRBJ2-7; clone size: NA; CDR3 protein: CASSVAGRYEQYF
V gene: TRBV1; J gene: TRBJ2-3; clone size: NA; CDR3 protein: CTSSPPGLALPSTDTQYF
V gene: TRBV19; J gene: TRBJ1-6; clone size: NA; CDR3 protein: CASSPTGPNSPLHF
V gene: TRBV15; J gene: TRBJ1-3; clone size: NA; CDR3 protein: CATSRSGGRFGNTIYF
V gene: TRBV28; J gene: TRBJ1-1; clone size: NA; CDR3 protein: CASSLGQGRVGAFF
V gene: TRBV7-2; J gene: TRBJ1-1; clone size: NA; CDR3 protein: CASSLEFGGITEAFF
V gene: TRBV7-9; J gene: TRBJ2-6; clone size: NA; CDR3 protein: CASSLGTVSGANVLTF